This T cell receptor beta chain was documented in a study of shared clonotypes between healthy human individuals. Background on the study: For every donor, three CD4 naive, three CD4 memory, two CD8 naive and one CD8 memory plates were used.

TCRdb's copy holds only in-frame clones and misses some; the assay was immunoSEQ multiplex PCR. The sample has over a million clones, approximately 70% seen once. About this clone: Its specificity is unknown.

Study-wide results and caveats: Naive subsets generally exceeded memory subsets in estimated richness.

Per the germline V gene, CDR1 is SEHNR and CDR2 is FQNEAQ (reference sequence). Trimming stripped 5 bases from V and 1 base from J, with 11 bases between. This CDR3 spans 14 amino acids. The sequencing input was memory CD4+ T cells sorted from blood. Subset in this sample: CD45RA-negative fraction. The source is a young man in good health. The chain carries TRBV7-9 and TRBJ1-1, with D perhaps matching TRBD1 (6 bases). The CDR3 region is CASSQTGQNTEAFF. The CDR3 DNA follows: TGTGCCAGCAGCCAAACAGGGCAGAACACTGAAGCTTTCTTT.